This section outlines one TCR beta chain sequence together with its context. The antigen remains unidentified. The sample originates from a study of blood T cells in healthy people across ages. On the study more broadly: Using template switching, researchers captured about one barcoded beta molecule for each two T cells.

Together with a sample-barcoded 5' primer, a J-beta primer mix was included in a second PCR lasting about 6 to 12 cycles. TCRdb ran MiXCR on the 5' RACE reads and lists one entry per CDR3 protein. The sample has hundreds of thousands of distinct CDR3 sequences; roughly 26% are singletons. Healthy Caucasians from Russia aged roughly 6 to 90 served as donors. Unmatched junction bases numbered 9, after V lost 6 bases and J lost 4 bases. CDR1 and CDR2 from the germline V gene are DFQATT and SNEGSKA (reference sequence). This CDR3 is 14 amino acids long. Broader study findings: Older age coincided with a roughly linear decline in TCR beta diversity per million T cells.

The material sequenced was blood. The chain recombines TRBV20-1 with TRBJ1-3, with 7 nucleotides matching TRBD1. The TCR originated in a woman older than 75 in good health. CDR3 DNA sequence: TGCAGTGCACGGGACAGTTCGTCCGGAAACACCATATATTTT. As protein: CSARDSSSGNTIYF.